The clone carrying this TCR beta chain was counted many times. Its target is not known. The sample comes from a study of neurological immune-mediated disorders. TCRdb independently ran MiXCR on the 5' RACE reads; one entry per CDR3 protein. The sample contains some 120,000 distinct CDR3 sequences, roughly 3.4% of which appear only once. General observations from the study: Grouping of repertoires by phylogeny put those of 18 of 34 multiple sclerosis patients into a single related-CDR3 cluster, a possible signature.

Source material: PBMCs. This clonotype originated in a woman aged 25-40 years with multiple sclerosis.

The CDR3 spells CASSLFGRSWRSYEQYF. The DNA of the CDR3 is TGTGCCAGCAGTTTATTCGGCAGGTCGTGGCGGTCCTACGAGCAGTACTTC. The gene calls are TRBV12-3 or TRBV12-4 and TRBJ2-7; no reliable D call. The CDR3 length is 17 residues. V dropped 2 bases and J dropped 1 base, with 18 bases sitting between them.